A single sample is the source of the 23 T cell receptor beta chains below, sequenced in a study of regulatory T cells in long-lasting Graves disease. Stated time point: newly diagnosed GD, antithyroid drugs for less than 3 months. PBMC RNA was the source of the TCR library. Construction of the TCR beta libraries employed iRepertoire HTBI primers in conjunction with Arm-PCR of CDR3 regions. TCRdb used MiXCR to reprocess the multiplex PCR reads, holding one entry per CDR3 protein. The table lists roughly 320,000 distinct CDR3 sequences, 16% of them singletons, with roughly 27% in the top ten. This sample also appeared in a second study, on T cells in Graves' hyperthyroidism and ophthalmopathy.

The source was peripheral blood mononuclear cells (PBMCs), collected at new diagnosis, from a patient treated with antithyroid drugs. These receptors came from a man aged 35-49 years with Graves disease.

This clonotype was observed many times. The gene calls are TRBV7-6 and TRBJ2-1; D not resolved. The CDR3 runs to 13 residues. Germline assignment: CDR1 SGHVS and CDR2 FNYEAQ. Trimming took 5 bases from V and 4 from J, leaving 9 bases between them. The DNA for the CDR3 is TGTGCCAGCAGCCTTACCGAATACAATGAGCAGTTCTTC. It yields the protein CASSLTEYNEQFF.

The J gene is TRBJ1-1, the V gene TRBV4-2; TRBD1 agrees at 7 bases. V lost 6 bases, J lost 5 bases, and 9 bases stayed unmatched. Germline CDR1 LGHNA, CDR2 YNFKEQ. This CDR3 spans 14 amino acids. CDR3 bases: TGTGCCAGCAGAAAAACAGGGGCTGAGACTGAAGCTTTCTTT. The encoded protein is CASRKTGAETEAFF.

In this sample, this clonotype turned up a few times. Given a much more abundant clone one base away, this may be a read error. The rearrangement joins TRBV28 to TRBJ2-1; 12 bases match TRBD2. CDR3 size: 16 residues. Germline values: CDR1 MDHEN, CDR2 SYDVKM. In DNA, the CDR3 is TGTGCCAGCAGTGCCCTAGCGGGGGGGTTCTACAATGAGCGGTTCTTC. It encodes CASSALAGGFYNERFF. The full variable domain, in which reference TRBV28 and TRBJ2-1 provide the parts outside the CDR3, is DVKVTQSSRYLVKRTGEKVFLECVQDMDHENMFWYRQDPGLGLRLIYFSYDVKMKEKGDIPEGYSVSREKKERFSLILESASTNQTSMYLCASSALAGGFYNERFFGPGTRLTVL.

The chain recombines TRBV5-4 with TRBJ2-5; 7 positions agree with TRBD1. The germline V gene encodes CDR1 SGHNT and CDR2 YYREEE (reference sequence). The CDR3 contains 15 residues. V was clipped by 4 bases and J by 5 bases; unmatched bases: 11. CDR3 DNA sequence: TGTGCCAGCAGCAGCTACAGGGGCGGCCTTGAGACCCAGTACTTC. This sequence encodes CASSSYRGGLETQYF.

The sample holds many counts of this clonotype. J is TRBJ1-2 and V is TRBV12-3 or TRBV12-4, with a tentative D call TRBD1 (5 bases). V gave up 7 bases and J gave up 6 bases, with 15 bases separating them. The CDR3 consists of 13 residues. The CDR3 bases are TGTGCCAGCATTATTGCCGGGACGGATGGCTACACCTTC. The encoded protein is CASIIAGTDGYTF.

On this clonotype: Germline and junction disagree at one end, which may indicate a read error. This chain links TRBV6-1 with TRBJ1-5; the D is unclear. CDR3 length equals 13 residues. Looked up from germline, CDR1 is MNHNS and CDR2 is SASEGT. CDR3 coding DNA: TGTGCCAGCACCATTGGGATGAATCAGCCCCGGCATTTT. Encoded protein: CASTIGMNQPRHF.

On this clonotype itself: This may be a read error: a much more frequent sequence differs by one nucleotide. The CDR3 loop is CASGGAGAMTETQYF. CDR3 in DNA: TGTGCCAGCGGTGGAGCGGGGGCCATGACAGAGACCCAGTACTTC. V is TRBV28 and J is TRBJ2-7, with 8 bases fitting TRBD2. The DNA matches TRBJ2-5 better at its end, which makes the J call doubtful. The CDR3 contains 15 residues. CDR1 and CDR2 (germline): MDHEN, SYDVKM.

This clonotype has a count of ten or more. The rearrangement joins TRBV2 to TRBJ2-5; D is tentatively TRBD1 or TRBD2 (6 bases each). V lost 7 bases and J 7 bases, leaving 19 bases between the germline ends. CDR3 size: 14 residues. The germline V gene has CDR1 SNHLY and CDR2 FYNNEI. CDR3 nucleotides: TGTGCCAGCACCCCAGAGGGGGGCCGGTCGACCCAGTACTTC. Amino acids: CASTPEGGRSTQYF.

This clonotype was seen many times. This chain joins TRBV19 and TRBJ2-3; D is ambiguous. The CDR3 contains 14 residues. Germline V gene data show CDR1 as LNHDA and CDR2 as SQIVND (reference sequence). V shed 6 bases and J shed 1 base, with 11 bases lying between them. CDR3 loop: CASRPSVGTDTQYF. The CDR3 nucleotides read TGTGCCAGTAGACCCTCGGTAGGCACAGATACGCAGTATTTT.

Turning to this clonotype: One junction end disagrees with the germline gene, perhaps due to a read error. The chain combines TRBV4-1 with TRBJ2-7; D not resolved. CDR1 is MGHRA and CDR2 is YSYEKL in the germline V gene. CDR3 size: 12 residues. This chain's CDR3 is CASSLSVYEQYF. The CDR3 DNA sequence: TGTGCCAGCAGTTTATCGGTATACGAGCAGTACTTC.

Regarding this clonotype: A clone one base away is much larger, so this may be a read error. The chain links TRBV7-9 to TRBJ2-5; the match to TRBD1 covers 7 bases. J was trimmed by 5 bases and V by 8 bases; bases with no gene match: 11. The germline V gene has CDR1 SEHNR and CDR2 FQNEAQ (reference sequence). There are 14 residues in the CDR3. The CDR3 sequence is CASGPRGRTETQYF. The DNA of the CDR3 is TGTGCCAGCGGCCCAAGGGGGCGCACCGAGACCCAGTACTTC. The whole variable domain, remainder taken from reference TRBV7-9 and TRBJ2-5, is DTGVSQNPRHKITKRGQNVTFRCDPISEHNRLYWYRQTLGQGPEFLTYFQNEAQLEKSRLLSDRFSAERPKGSFSTLEIQRTEQGDSAMYLCASGPRGRTETQYFGPGTRLLVL.

This clonotype has ten or more counts. This chain uses TRBV20-1 with TRBJ2-7; the match to TRBD2 covers 8 bases. V lost 2 bases and J lost 0; bases outside the gene matches: 15. Germline loops: CDR1 DFQATT, CDR2 SNEGSKA (reference sequence). This CDR3 spans 18 amino acids. CDR3 in amino acids: CSARPIVFRGGSSYEQYF. In DNA form, the CDR3 reads TGCAGTGCTAGACCGATCGTTTTTCGCGGGGGGAGCTCCTACGAGCAGTACTTC.

This clonotype was observed a few times. The chain is built from TRBV29-1 and TRBJ1-1, with D possibly being TRBD1 (5 bases). V gave up 5 bases and J gave up 3 bases, with 28 bases separating them. The CDR3 runs to 18 residues. The germline gives CDR1 SQVTM, CDR2 ANQGSEA. For the CDR3, the DNA is TGCAGCGTTTCCGCTTTTTGGCACAGGTCCGCGCGGCACACTGAAGCTTTCTTT. Translated: CSVSAFWHRSARHTEAFF.

This clonotype was detected many times. The chain is built from TRBV20-1 and TRBJ2-1; 10 bases fit TRBD1. CDR1 and CDR2 (germline): DFQATT, SNEGSKA (reference sequence). The CDR3 covers 15 residues. V dropped 7 bases and J dropped 10; count of bases not matched to a gene: 16. The DNA for the CDR3 is TGCAGTGGGGTGACAGGGGGCGATCCTTATACCGAGCAGTTCTTC. It yields the protein CSGVTGGDPYTEQFF.

In its sample, this clonotype was seen many times. The chain joins TRBV6-5 to TRBJ2-4; 7 nucleotides match TRBD1. Germline trimming cut 4 bases from V and 5 bases from J; bases unmatched to any gene: 5. This CDR3 contains 14 residues. Per the germline V gene, CDR1 is MNHEY and CDR2 is SVGAGI. CDR3 residues: CASSFTGTENIQYF. The CDR3, as DNA: TGTGCCAGCAGTTTCACCGGGACAGAAAACATTCAGTACTTC.

This clonotype was seen many times. CDR3 sequence: CSARDVTGSYEQYF. Written as DNA, the CDR3 is TGCAGTGCTAGAGACGTGACAGGGAGCTACGAGCAGTACTTC. V and J are TRBV20-1 and TRBJ2-7; 7 bases line up with TRBD1. The germline gives CDR1 DFQATT, CDR2 SNEGSKA (reference sequence). The junction had 5 bases not matched to a gene; V was cut back by 0 bases and J by 3 bases. This CDR3 region has 14 residues.

The V call is TRBV7-3, the J call TRBJ2-5, with D possibly called TRBD1 or TRBD2 (6 bases each). The CDR3 sequence is 17 residues long. The V end lost 0 bases, the J end lost 0 bases, and 14 bases lay between the germline ends. Germline CDR1 SGHTA, CDR2 FQGTGA. CDR3 amino acids: CASSLTGGGTYQETQYF. The CDR3 DNA sequence: TGTGCCAGCAGCTTAACCGGAGGGGGTACTTACCAAGAGACCCAGTACTTC.

This clonotype occurred many times. The chain carries TRBV6-1 and TRBJ2-7, with 11 bases matching TRBD1. Germline V gene data show CDR1 as MNHNS and CDR2 as SASEGT. The CDR3 has 14 amino acids. V dropped 7 bases and J dropped 3; count of bases not matched to a gene: 5. The CDR3 protein is CASTGGTGGYEQYF. Written as DNA, the CDR3 is TGTGCCAGCACTGGGGGGACAGGGGGCTACGAGCAGTACTTC.

This clonotype was counted ten times or more. V and J are TRBV9 and TRBJ1-5; 7 bases match TRBD1. The J segment lost 4 bases and the V segment lost 4 bases, leaving 8 bases of the junction unmatched. Germline V gene lookup returns CDR1 SGDLS and CDR2 YYNGEE. The CDR3 contains 15 residues. The chain's CDR3 is CASSPSPTGNQPQHF. The DNA for the CDR3 is TGTGCCAGCAGCCCTAGTCCGACAGGGAATCAGCCCCAGCATTTT.

The chain recombines TRBV7-2 with TRBJ2-5; tentative D call: TRBD1 (6 bases). Trimming removed 4 bases from V and 5 bases from J, with 17 bases in between. The CDR3 has 15 residues. Germline values: CDR1 SGHTA, CDR2 FQGNSA. CDR3 bases: TGTGCCAGCAGCTCCAGTACAGGGACGCAGGAGACCCAGTACTTC. This codes for CASSSSTGTQETQYF.

This sequence joins TRBV24-1 and TRBJ2-5, with 7 nucleotides matching TRBD1. This CDR3 comprises 18 residues. The V gene end was trimmed by 3 bases and the J gene end by 0 bases; junction bases not matched to a gene: 12. CDR1 is KGHDR, CDR2 SFDVKD, per germline. The CDR3 sequence is CATSDITTAGTDQETQYF. The DNA for the CDR3 is TGTGCCACCAGTGATATCACCACTGCTGGGACAGACCAAGAGACCCAGTACTTC.

The gene calls are TRBV27 and TRBJ1-1, with a tentative D call TRBD1 (5 bases). The CDR3 covers 16 residues. The ends were cut back, 0 bases at V and 3 bases at J, with 14 bases in the middle. The germline gives CDR1 MNHEY, CDR2 SMNVEV (reference sequence). The CDR3 is CASSLSGRGLYTEAFF. CDR3 coding DNA: TGTGCCAGCAGTTTATCGGGGAGGGGATTATACACTGAAGCTTTCTTT.

This clonotype has only a few counts. V is TRBV6-1 and J is TRBJ2-7; 14 nucleotides line up with TRBD2. The trim removed 6 bases at V and 1 base at J, leaving 8 bases unmatched. This CDR3 has 17 residues. Germline values: CDR1 MNHNS, CDR2 SASEGT. The DNA for the CDR3 is TGTGCCAGCAGACAAAGGACTAGCGGGGGGTATTCCTACGAGCAGTACTTC. Protein product: CASRQRTSGGYSYEQYF.